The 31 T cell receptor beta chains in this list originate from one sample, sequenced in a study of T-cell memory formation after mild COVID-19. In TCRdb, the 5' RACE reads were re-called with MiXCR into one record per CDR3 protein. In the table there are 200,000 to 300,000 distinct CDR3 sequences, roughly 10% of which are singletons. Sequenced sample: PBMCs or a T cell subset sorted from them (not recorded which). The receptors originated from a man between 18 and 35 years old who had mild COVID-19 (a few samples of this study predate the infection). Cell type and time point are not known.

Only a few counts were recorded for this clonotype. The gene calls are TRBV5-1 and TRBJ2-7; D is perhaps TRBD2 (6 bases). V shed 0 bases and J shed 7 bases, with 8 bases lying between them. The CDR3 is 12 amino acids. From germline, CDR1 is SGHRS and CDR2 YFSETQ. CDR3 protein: CASSLVGGEQYF. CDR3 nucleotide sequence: TGCGCCAGCAGCTTGGTTGGGGGGGAGCAGTACTTC.

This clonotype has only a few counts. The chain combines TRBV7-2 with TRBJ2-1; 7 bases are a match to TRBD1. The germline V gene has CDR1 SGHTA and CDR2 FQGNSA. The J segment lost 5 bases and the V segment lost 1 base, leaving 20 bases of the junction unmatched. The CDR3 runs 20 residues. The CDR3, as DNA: TGTGCCAGCAGCTTAGTGTTTCCCGGGGCAGGGGGTATGGGAGACAATGAGCAGTTCTTC. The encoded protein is CASSLVFPGAGGMGDNEQFF.

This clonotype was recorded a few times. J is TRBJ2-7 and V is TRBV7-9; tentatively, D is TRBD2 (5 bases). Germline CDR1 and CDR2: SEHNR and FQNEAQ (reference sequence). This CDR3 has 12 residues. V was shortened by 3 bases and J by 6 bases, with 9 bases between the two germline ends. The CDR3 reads CASSLRVGEQYF. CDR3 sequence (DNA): TGTGCCAGCAGCTTGAGGGTTGGCGAGCAGTACTTC. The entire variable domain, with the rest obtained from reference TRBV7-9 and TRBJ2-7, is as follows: DTGVSQNPRHKITKRGQNVTFRCDPISEHNRLYWYRQTLGQGPEFLTYFQNEAQLEKSRLLSDRFSAERPKGSFSTLEIQRTEQGDSAMYLCASSLRVGEQYFGPGTRLTVT.

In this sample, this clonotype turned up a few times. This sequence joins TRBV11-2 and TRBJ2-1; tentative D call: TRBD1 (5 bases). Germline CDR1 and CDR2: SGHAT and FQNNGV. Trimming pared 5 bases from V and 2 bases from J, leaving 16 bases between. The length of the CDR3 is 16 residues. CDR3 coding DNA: TGTGCCAGCAGCCTATCCGATCAGGGTGCCTACAATGAGCAGTTCTTC. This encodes CASSLSDQGAYNEQFF.

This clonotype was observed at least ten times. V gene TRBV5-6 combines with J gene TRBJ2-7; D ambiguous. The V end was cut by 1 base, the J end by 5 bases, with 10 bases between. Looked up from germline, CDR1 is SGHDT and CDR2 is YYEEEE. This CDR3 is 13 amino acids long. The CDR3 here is CASSLISGDEQYF. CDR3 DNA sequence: TGTGCCAGCAGCTTGATCTCAGGAGACGAGCAGTACTTC.

The CDR3 loop reads CASSYSISKGAEQYF. CDR3 bases: TGTGCCAGCAGTTACTCGATTAGTAAAGGGGCCGAGCAGTACTTC. This chain joins TRBV6-6 and TRBJ2-7; weak D call: TRBD1 (5 bases). The CDR3 is 15 amino acids. Trimming left V 0 bases short and J 6 bases short, with 15 bases between. Germline V gives CDR1 MNHNY, CDR2 SVGAGI (reference sequence).

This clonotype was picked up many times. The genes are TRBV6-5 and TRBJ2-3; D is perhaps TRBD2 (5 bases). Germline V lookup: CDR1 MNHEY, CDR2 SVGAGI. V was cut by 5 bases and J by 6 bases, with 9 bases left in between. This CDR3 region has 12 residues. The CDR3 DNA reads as TGTGCCAGCAGTGCACCGGGGGATACGCAGTATTTT. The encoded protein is CASSAPGDTQYF.

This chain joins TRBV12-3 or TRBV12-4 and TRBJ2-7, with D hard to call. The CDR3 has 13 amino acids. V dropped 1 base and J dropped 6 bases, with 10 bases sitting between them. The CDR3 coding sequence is TGTGCCAGCAGTTTAGTTCCGGGTTTCGAGCAGTACGTC. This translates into CASSLVPGFEQYV.

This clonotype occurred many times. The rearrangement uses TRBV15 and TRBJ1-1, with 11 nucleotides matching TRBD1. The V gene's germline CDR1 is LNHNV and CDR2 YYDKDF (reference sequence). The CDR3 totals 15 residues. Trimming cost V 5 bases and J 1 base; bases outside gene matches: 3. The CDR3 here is CATSGQGAWNTEAFF. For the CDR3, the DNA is TGTGCCACCAGCGGACAGGGGGCTTGGAACACTGAAGCTTTCTTT.

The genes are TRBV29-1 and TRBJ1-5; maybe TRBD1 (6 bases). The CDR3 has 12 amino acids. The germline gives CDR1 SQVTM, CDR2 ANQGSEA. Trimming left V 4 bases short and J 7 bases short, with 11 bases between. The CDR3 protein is CSVGVRGQPQHF. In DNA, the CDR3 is TGCAGCGTTGGTGTAAGGGGGCAGCCCCAGCATTTT.

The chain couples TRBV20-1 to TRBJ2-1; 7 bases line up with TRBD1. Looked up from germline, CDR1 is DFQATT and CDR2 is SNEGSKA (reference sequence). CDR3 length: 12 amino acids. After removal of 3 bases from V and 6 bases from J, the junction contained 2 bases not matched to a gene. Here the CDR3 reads CSARAGGNEQFF. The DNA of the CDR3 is TGCAGTGCTAGGGCAGGGGGCAATGAGCAGTTCTTC.

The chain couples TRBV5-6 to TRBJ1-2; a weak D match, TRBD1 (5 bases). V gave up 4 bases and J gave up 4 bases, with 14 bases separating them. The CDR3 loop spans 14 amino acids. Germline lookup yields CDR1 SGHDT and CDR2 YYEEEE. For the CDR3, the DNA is TGTGCCAGCAGCCCCGTCAGGGAAAGCTATGGCTACACCTTC. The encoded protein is CASSPVRESYGYTF.

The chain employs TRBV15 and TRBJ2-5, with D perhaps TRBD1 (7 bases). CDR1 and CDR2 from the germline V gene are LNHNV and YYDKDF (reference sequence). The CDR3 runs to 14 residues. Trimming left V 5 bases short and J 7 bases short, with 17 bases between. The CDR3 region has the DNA TGTGCCACCAGCGCGGGGACAGCCTTGGGGACCCAGTACTTC. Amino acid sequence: CATSAGTALGTQYF.

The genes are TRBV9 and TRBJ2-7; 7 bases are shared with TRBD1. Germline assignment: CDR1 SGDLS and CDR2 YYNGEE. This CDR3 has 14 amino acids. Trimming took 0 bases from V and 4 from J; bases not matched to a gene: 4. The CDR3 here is CASSVGDSTYEQYF. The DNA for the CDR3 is TGTGCCAGCAGCGTAGGGGACAGCACTTACGAGCAGTACTTC.

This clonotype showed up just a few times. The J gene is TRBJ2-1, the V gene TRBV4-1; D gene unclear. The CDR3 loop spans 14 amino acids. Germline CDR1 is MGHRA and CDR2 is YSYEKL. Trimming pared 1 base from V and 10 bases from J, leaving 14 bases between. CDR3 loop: CASSQVDGGEEQFF. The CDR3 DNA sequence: TGCGCCAGCAGCCAAGTTGATGGCGGCGAAGAGCAGTTCTTC.

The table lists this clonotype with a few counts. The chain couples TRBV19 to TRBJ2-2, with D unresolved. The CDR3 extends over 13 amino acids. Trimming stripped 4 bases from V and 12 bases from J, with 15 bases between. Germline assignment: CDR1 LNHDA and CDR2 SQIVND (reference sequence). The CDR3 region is CASSKWSLGQLFF. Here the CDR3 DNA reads TGTGCCAGTAGTAAATGGAGCCTAGGTCAGCTGTTTTTT.

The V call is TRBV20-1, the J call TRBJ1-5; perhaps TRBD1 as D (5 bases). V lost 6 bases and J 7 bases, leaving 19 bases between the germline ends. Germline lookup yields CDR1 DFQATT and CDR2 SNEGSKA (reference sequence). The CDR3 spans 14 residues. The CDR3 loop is CSALAGLVGQPQHF. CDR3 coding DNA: TGCAGTGCCCTTGCGGGGCTTGTTGGACAGCCCCAGCATTTT.

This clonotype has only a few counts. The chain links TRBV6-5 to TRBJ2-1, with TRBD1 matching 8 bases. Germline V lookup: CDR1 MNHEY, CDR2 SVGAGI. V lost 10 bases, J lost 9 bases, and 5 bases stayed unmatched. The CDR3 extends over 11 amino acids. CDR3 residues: CATRTGREQFF. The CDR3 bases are TGTGCCACCAGGACAGGGCGTGAGCAGTTCTTC.

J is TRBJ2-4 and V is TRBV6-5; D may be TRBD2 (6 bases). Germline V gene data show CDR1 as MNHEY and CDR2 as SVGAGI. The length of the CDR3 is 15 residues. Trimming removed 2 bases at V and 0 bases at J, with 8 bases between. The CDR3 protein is CASSYGGVAKNIQYF. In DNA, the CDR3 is TGTGCCAGCAGTTACGGAGGGGTAGCCAAAAACATTCAGTACTTC.

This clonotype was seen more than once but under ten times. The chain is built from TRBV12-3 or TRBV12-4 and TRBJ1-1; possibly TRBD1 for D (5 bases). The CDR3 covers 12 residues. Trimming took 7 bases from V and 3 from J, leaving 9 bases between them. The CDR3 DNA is TGTGCCAGCAACTGGGGGTACACTGAAGCTTTCTTT. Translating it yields CASNWGYTEAFF.

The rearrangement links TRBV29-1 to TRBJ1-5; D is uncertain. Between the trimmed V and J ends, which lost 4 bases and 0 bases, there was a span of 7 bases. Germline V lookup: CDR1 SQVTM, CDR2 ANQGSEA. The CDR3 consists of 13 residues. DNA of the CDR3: TGCAGCGTTGTTTTCGATAGCAATCAGCCCCAGCATTTT. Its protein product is CSVVFDSNQPQHF.

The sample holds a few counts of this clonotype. Written as DNA, the CDR3 is TGTGCCACCAGTGACGAGACAGATTCCTCCTACAATGAGCAGTTCTTC. Protein: CATSDETDSSYNEQFF. The chain has TRBV24-1 and TRBJ2-1, with D possibly matching TRBD1 (5 bases). Trimming took off 4 bases at V and 0 bases at J, with 12 bases between the two ends. This CDR3 region has 16 residues. Germline V lookup: CDR1 KGHDR, CDR2 SFDVKD.

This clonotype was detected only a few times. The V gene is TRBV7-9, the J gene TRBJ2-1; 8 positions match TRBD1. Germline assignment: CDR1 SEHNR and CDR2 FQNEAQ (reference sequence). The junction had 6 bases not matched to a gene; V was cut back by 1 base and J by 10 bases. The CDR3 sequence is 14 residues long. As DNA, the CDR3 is TGTGCCAGCAGCTTAGGGACAGGGTGGGACGAGCAGTTCTTC. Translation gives CASSLGTGWDEQFF.

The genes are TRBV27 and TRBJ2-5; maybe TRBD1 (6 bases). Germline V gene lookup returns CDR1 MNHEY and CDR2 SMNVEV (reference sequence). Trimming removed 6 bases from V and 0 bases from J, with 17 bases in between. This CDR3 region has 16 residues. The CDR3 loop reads CASSYTGMGNQETQYF. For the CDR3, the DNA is TGTGCCAGCAGCTACACAGGGATGGGGAACCAAGAGACCCAGTACTTC.

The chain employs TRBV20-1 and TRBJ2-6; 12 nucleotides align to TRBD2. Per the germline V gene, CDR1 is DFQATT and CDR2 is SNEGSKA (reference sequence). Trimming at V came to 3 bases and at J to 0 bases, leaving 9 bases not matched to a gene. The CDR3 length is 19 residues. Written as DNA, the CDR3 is TGCAGTGCTAGCGGGGCTAGCGGGGGGGGACCCTCTGGGGCCAACGTCCTGACTTTC. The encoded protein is CSASGASGGGPSGANVLTF.

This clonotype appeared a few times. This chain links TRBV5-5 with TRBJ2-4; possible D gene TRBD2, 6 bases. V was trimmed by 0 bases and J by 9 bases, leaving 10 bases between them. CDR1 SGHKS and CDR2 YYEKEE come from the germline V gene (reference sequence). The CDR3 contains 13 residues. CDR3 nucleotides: TGTGCCAGCAGCTTGGTGGGGGGACGCATTCAGTACTTC. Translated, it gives CASSLVGGRIQYF.

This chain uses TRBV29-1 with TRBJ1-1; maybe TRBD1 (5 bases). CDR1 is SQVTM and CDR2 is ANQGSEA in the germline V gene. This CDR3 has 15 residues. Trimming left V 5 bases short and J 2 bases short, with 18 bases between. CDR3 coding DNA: TGCAGCGTTCGTGGAGCCCGTGGGGGTAACACTGAAGCTTTCTTT. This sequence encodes CSVRGARGGNTEAFF.

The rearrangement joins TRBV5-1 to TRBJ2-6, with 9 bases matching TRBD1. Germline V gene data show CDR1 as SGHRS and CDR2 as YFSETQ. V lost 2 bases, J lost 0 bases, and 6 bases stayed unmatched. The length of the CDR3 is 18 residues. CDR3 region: CASSLQGALSSGANVLTF. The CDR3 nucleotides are TGCGCCAGCAGCTTACAGGGGGCCCTGAGCTCTGGGGCCAACGTCCTGACTTTC.

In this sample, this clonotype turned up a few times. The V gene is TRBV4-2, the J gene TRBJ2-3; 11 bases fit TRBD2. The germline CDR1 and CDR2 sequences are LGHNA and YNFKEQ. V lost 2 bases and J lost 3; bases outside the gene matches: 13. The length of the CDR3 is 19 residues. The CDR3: CASSQPNIETSGDTDTQYF. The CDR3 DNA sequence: TGTGCCAGCAGCCAACCTAACATCGAGACTAGCGGGGATACAGATACGCAGTATTTT.

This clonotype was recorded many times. Here the CDR3 DNA reads TGCGCCAGCAGCCACCCTAGGGGGGGGTTGAACACTGAAGCTTTCTTT. Protein sequence: CASSHPRGGLNTEAFF. The rearrangement links TRBV4-1 to TRBJ1-1, with D perhaps matching TRBD1 (6 bases). Trimming took 3 bases from V and 0 from J, leaving 14 bases between them. The CDR3 consists of 16 residues. CDR1 is MGHRA and CDR2 is YSYEKL in the germline V gene.

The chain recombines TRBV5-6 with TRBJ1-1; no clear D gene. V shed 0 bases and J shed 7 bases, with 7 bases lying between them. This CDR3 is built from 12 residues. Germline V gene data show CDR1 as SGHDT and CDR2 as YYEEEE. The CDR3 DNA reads TGTGCCAGCAGCTTGGGGGGTAATGAAGCTTTCTTT. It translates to CASSLGGNEAFF.